This TCR beta chain appears in the sequencing data of a study of cytomegalovirus exposure and HLA in healthy donors. Deletions cut 5 bases from V and 11 bases from J, with 12 bases between. Germline V lookup: CDR1 SQVTM, CDR2 ANQGSEA. This CDR3 spans 10 amino acids. The PCR employed 60 Vbeta primers together with 13 Jbeta primers. Sequencing used immunoSEQ multiplex PCR; TCRdb keeps in-frame clones, though not all of them. This table holds 75,000 to 95,000 clones, approximately 64% found once. Specimen: PBMCs. The rearrangement links TRBV29-1 to TRBJ1-1; weak D call: TRBD1 (5 bases). The sequence was obtained from a woman between 50 and 59 years old in good health and CMV-seropositive. The CDR3 loop reads CSVNQGRAFF. As DNA, the CDR3 is TGCAGCGTTAACCAGGGTAGGGCTTTCTTT.